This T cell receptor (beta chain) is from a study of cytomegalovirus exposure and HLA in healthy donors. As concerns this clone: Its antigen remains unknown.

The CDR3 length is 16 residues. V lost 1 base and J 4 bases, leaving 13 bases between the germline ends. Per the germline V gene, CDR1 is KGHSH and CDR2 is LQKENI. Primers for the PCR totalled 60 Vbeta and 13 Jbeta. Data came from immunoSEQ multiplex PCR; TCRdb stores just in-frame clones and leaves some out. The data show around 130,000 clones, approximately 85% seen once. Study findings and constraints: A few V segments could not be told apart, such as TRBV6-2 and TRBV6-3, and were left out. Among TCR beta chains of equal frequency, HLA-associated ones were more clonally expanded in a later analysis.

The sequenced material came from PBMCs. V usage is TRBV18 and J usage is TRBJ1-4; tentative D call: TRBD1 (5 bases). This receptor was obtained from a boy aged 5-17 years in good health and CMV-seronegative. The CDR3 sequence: CASSPQQGAGNEKLFF. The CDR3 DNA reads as TGTGCCAGCTCACCACAACAAGGGGCTGGTAATGAAAAACTGTTTTTT.